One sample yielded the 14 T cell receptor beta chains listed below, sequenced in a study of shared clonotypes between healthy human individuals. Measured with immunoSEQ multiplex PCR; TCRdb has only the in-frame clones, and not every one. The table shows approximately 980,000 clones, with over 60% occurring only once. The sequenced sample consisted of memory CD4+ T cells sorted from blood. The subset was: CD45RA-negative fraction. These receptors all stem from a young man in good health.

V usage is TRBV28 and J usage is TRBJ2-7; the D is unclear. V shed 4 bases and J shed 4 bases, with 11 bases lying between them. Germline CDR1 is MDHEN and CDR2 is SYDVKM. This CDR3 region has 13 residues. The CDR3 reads CASSSRTWYEQYF. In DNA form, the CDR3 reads TGTGCCAGCAGTTCCCGGACCTGGTACGAGCAGTACTTC.

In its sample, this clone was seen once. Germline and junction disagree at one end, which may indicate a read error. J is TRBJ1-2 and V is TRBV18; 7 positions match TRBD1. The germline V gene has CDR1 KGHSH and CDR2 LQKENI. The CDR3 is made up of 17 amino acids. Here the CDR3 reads CASSPPLTGASGYGYTF. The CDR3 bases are TGTGCCAGCTCGCCACCATTAACAGGGGCAAGCGGCTATGGCTACACCTTC.

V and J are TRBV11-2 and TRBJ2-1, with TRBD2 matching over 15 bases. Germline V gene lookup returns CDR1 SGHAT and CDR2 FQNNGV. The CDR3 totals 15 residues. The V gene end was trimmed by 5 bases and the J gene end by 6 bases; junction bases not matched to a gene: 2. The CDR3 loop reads CASSGLAGGRNEQFF. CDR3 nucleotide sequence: TGTGCCAGCAGCGGACTAGCGGGAGGGCGCAATGAGCAGTTCTTC.

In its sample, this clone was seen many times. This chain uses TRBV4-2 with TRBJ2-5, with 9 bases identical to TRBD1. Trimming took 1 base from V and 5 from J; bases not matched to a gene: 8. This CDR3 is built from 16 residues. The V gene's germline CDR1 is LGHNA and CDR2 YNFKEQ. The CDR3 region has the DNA TGTGCCAGCAGCCAAGGGACGACAGGGGGTTATGAGACCCAGTACTTC. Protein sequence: CASSQGTTGGYETQYF.

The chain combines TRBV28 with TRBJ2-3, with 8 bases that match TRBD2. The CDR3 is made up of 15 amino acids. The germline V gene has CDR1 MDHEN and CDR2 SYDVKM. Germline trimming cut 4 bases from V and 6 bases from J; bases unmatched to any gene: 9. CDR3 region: CASSSIAGLMDTQYF. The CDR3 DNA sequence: TGTGCCAGCAGTTCGATAGCGGGGTTGATGGATACGCAGTATTTT.

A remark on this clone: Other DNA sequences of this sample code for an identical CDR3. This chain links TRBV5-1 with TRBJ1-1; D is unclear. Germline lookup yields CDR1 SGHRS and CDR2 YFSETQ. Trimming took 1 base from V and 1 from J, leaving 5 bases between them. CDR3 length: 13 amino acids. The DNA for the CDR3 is TGCGCCAGCAGCTTGACTGGGAACACTGAAGCTTTCTTT. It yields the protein CASSLTGNTEAFF.

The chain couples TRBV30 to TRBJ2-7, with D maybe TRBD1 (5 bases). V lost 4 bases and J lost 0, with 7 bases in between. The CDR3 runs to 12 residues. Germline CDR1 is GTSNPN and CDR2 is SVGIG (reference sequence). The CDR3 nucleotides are TGTGCCTGGATGACAGACTCCTACGAGCAGTACTTC. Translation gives CAWMTDSYEQYF. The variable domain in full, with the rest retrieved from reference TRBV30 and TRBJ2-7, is SQTIHQWPATLVQPVGSPLSLECTVEGTSNPNLYWYRQAAGRGLQLLFYSVGIGQISSEVPQNLSASRPQDRQFILSSKKLLLSDSGFYLCAWMTDSYEQYFGPGTRLTVT.

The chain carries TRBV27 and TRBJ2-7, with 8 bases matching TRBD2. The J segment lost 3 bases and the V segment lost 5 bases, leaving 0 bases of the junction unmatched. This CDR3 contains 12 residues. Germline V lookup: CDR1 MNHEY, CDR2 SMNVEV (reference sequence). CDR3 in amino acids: CASSAGGYEQYF. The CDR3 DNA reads TGTGCCAGCAGTGCGGGGGGCTACGAGCAGTACTTC.

CDR3 coding DNA: TGCGCCAGCAGCCTCTCGGTGGCAGGGGGCACTGAAGCTTTCTTT. Protein sequence: CASSLSVAGGTEAFF. The chain recombines TRBV4-1 with TRBJ1-1, with 7 positions matching TRBD1. V gave up 4 bases and J gave up 4 bases; unmatched junction bases: 9. The CDR3 runs 15 residues. Germline assignment: CDR1 MGHRA and CDR2 YSYEKL.

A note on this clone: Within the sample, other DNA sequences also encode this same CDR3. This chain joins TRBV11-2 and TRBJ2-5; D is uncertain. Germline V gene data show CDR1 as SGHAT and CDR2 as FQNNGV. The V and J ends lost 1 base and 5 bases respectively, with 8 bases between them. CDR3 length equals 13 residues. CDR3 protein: CASSLGVGETQYF. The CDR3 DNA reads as TGTGCCAGCAGCTTAGGAGTTGGGGAGACCCAGTACTTC.

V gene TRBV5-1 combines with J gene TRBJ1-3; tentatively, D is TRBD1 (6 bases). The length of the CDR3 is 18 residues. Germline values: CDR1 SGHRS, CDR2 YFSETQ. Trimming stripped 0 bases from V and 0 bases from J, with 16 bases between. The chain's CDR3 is CASSLGDGGFNSGNTIYF. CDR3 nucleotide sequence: TGCGCCAGCAGCTTGGGCGACGGGGGCTTTAACTCTGGAAACACCATATATTTT.

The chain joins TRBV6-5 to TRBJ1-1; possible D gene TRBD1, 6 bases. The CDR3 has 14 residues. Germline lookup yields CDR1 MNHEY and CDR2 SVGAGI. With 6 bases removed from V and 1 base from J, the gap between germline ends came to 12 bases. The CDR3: CASRTGQQNTEAFF. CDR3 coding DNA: TGTGCCAGCAGGACCGGACAGCAGAACACTGAAGCTTTCTTT.

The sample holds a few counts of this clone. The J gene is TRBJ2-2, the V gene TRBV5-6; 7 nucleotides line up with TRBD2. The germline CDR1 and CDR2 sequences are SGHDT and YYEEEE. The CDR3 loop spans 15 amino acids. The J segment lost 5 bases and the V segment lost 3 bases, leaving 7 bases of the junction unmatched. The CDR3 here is CASSSWGLNTGELFF. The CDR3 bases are TGTGCCAGCAGCTCTTGGGGACTAAATACCGGGGAGCTGTTTTTT. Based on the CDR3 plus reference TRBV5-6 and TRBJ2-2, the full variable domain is DAGVTQSPTHLIKTRGQQVTLRCSPKSGHDTVSWYQQALGQGPQFIFQYYEEEERQRGNFPDRFSGHQFPNYSSELNVNALLLGDSALYLCASSSWGLNTGELFFGEGSRLTVL.

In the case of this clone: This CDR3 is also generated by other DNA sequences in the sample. The CDR3 protein is CAWTRGGLYNEQFF. The DNA for the CDR3 is TGTGCCTGGACCCGGGGGGGTTTATACAATGAGCAGTTCTTC. The V gene is TRBV30, the J gene TRBJ2-1; 8 bases fit TRBD2. The CDR3 extends over 14 amino acids. The germline gives CDR1 GTSNPN, CDR2 SVGIG (reference sequence). V shed 4 bases, J shed 4 bases, and the junction held 6 bases outside the gene matches.